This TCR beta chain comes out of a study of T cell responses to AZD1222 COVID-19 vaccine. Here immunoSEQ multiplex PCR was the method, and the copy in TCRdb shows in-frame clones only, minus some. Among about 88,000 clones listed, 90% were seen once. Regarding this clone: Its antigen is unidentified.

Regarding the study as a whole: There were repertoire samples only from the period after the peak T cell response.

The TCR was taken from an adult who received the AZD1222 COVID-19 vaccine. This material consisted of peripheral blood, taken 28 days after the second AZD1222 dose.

The CDR3 nucleotides read TGTGCCAGCAGCACGCAAAACTATGGCTACACCTTC. Amino acid sequence: CASSTQNYGYTF. The chain has TRBV3-1 (or the pseudogene TRBV3-2) and TRBJ1-2, with D unclear. This CDR3 is built from 12 residues. V was clipped by 5 bases and J by 2 bases, with 6 bases between them. Germline V CDR1 and CDR2: LGHDT, YNNKEL (reference sequence).